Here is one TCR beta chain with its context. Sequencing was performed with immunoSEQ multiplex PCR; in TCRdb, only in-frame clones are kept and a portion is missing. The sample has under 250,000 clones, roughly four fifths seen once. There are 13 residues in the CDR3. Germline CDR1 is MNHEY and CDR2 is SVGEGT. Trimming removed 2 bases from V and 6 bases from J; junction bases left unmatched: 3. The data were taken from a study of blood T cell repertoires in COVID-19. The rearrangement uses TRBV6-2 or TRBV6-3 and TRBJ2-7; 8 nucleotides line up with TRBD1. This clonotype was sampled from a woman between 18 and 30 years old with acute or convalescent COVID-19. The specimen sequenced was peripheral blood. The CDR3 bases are TGTGCCAGCAGTTACGGACAGGGTTTCGAGCAGTACTTC. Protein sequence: CASSYGQGFEQYF.